This TCR beta chain was observed in a study of CD8 T cells in Susac syndrome. Blood CD8+ and CD4+ T cells underwent high-throughput TCR beta sequencing. Random hexamers primed reverse transcription of 0.5 to 1 ug RNA. Via MiXCR, TCRdb re-called the immunoSEQ multiplex PCR reads, giving one row per CDR3 protein. Of about 80,000 distinct CDR3 sequences listed, approximately 94% are singletons. Germline values: CDR1 MNHEY, CDR2 SMNVEV (reference sequence). The length of the CDR3 is 15 residues. This clonotype has just one count. The junction departs from the called germline gene at one end, perhaps through a read error.

The sequenced sample was CD8+ T cells from PBMCs. The TCR sequence derives from a human donor in good health. The chain recombines TRBV27 with TRBJ2-6, with 9 bases lining up with TRBD1. The CDR3 nucleotides read TGTGCCGCGGGACAGGGCACAACTGGGGCCAACGCCCTGACTTTC. It encodes CAAGQGTTGANALTF. Drawing the rest from reference TRBV27 and TRBJ2-6, the complete variable domain is EAQVTQNPRYLITVTGKKLTVTCSQNMNHEYMSWYRQDPGLGLRQIYYSMNVEVTDKGDVPEGYKVSRKEKRNFPLILESPSPNQTSLYFCAAGQGTTGANALTFGAGSRLTVL.